These 10 T cell receptor beta chains were sequenced from one sample in a study of blood T cell repertoires in COVID-19. TCRdb's table, derived via immunoSEQ multiplex PCR, lists solely in-frame clones and lacks some. The profile shows 130,000 to 150,000 clones, roughly 80% of them singletons. Input material: peripheral blood. The receptors were sampled from a woman older than 75 in a cohort sampled during active or convalescent COVID-19.

The CDR3 spells CASSQGGTGNTEAFF. CDR3 coding DNA: TGCGCCAGCAGCCAAGGCGGGACGGGGAACACTGAAGCTTTCTTT. This chain uses TRBV4-1 with TRBJ1-1; D is perhaps TRBD1 (5 bases). V was pared by 1 base and J by 1 base, with 10 bases between. The CDR3 contains 15 residues. Germline CDR1 MGHRA, CDR2 YSYEKL.

The chain employs TRBV6-2 or TRBV6-3 and TRBJ1-1; 9 bases align to TRBD1. Trimming at V came to 0 bases and at J to 3 bases, leaving 14 bases not matched to a gene. The CDR3 contains 19 residues. Germline lookup yields CDR1 MNHEY and CDR2 SVGEGT. The CDR3 region is CASSYSAGTGLSGDTEAFF. The CDR3 nucleotides are TGTGCCAGCAGTTACTCTGCGGGGACAGGGCTTTCGGGTGACACTGAAGCTTTCTTT.

This clone occurred a few times. The rearrangement joins TRBV27 to TRBJ2-3; 8 bases align to TRBD1. This CDR3 contains 15 residues. Germline loops: CDR1 MNHEY, CDR2 SMNVEV (reference sequence). The V and J ends lost 5 bases and 10 bases, in that order; junction bases with no gene match: 14. The CDR3 sequence is CASSPTGGTPGSQYF. The CDR3 bases are TGTGCCAGCAGTCCTACAGGGGGTACCCCGGGCTCGCAGTATTTT.

The V and J genes are TRBV4-2 and TRBJ1-2; tentatively, D is TRBD1 (5 bases). Deletions cut 0 bases from V and 4 bases from J, with 12 bases between. CDR1 is LGHNA and CDR2 is YNFKEQ in the germline V gene. CDR3 length: 15 amino acids. The CDR3 DNA reads TGTGCCAGCAGCCAAGACGGGGGGTCAGGCTATGGCTACACCTTC. This translates into CASSQDGGSGYGYTF.

This clone showed up just once. CDR3 region: CASSLYGGVTNEQFF. As DNA, the CDR3 is TGTGCCAGCAGCTTATACGGGGGGGTAACCAATGAGCAGTTCTTC. The genes are TRBV11-2 and TRBJ2-1, with 8 positions matching TRBD2. Trimming cost V 2 bases and J 6 bases; bases outside gene matches: 6. CDR1 and CDR2 from the germline V gene are SGHAT and FQNNGV. CDR3 length equals 15 residues.

This chain uses TRBV5-1 with TRBJ2-3; TRBD2 agrees at 7 bases. The CDR3 loop spans 14 amino acids. J was trimmed by 1 base and V by 3 bases; bases with no gene match: 2. Looked up from germline, CDR1 is SGHRS and CDR2 is YFSETQ. The CDR3 reads CASSSAGGTDTQYF. Here the CDR3 DNA reads TGCGCCAGCAGCTCCGCGGGGGGCACAGATACGCAGTATTTT.

The CDR3 sequence: CASSQVMGQPQHF. The CDR3 DNA is TGCGCCAGCAGCCAAGTTATGGGCCAGCCCCAGCATTTT. The V gene is TRBV4-1, the J gene TRBJ1-5; D not resolved. V was cut by 1 base and J by 7 bases, with 8 bases left in between. The CDR3 length is 13 residues. Germline V gene sequence: CDR1 MGHRA, CDR2 YSYEKL.

This clone was seen a single time. The CDR3 spells CASSQSEGGCEKLFF. The CDR3 nucleotides read TGCGCCAGCAGTCAATCAGAGGGAGGTTGCGAAAAACTGTTTTTT. The rearrangement uses TRBV23-1 and TRBJ1-4; D is uncertain. TRBV23-1 qualifies as an ORF whose function is uncertain. CDR3 length: 15 amino acids. V gave up 0 bases and J gave up 8 bases, with 13 bases separating them.

This chain uses TRBV19 with TRBJ1-3; weak D call: TRBD1 (6 bases). The ends were cut back, 5 bases at V and 2 bases at J, with 10 bases in the middle. The CDR3 totals 14 residues. Germline CDR1 LNHDA, CDR2 SQIVND (reference sequence). The CDR3 spells CASSYRAAGNTIYF. The CDR3 DNA is TGTGCCAGTAGTTACAGGGCAGCTGGAAACACCATATATTTT.

V and J are TRBV19 and TRBJ2-1, with TRBD1 identical over 8 bases. The V and J ends lost 5 bases and 1 base, in that order; junction bases with no gene match: 7. The germline CDR1 and CDR2 sequences are LNHDA and SQIVND (reference sequence). This CDR3 comprises 16 residues. This CDR3 reads CASSPGQGASYNEQFF. CDR3 DNA: TGTGCCAGTAGTCCCGGACAGGGCGCTTCCTACAATGAGCAGTTCTTC.